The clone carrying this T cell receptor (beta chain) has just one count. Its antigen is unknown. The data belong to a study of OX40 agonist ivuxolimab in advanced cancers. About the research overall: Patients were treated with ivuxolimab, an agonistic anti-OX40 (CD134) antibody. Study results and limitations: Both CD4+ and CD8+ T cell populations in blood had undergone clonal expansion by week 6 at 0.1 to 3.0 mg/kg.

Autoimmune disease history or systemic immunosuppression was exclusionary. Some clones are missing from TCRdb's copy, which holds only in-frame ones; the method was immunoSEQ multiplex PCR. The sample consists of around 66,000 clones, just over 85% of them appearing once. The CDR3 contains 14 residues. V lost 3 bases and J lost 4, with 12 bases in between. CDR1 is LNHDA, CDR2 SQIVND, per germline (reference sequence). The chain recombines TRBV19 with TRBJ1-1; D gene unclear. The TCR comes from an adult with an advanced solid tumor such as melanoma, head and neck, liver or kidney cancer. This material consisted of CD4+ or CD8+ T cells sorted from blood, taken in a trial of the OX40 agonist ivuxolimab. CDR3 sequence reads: CASSIVGLSTEAFF. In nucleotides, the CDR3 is TGTGCCAGTAGTATTGTTGGGTTGAGCACTGAAGCTTTCTTT.